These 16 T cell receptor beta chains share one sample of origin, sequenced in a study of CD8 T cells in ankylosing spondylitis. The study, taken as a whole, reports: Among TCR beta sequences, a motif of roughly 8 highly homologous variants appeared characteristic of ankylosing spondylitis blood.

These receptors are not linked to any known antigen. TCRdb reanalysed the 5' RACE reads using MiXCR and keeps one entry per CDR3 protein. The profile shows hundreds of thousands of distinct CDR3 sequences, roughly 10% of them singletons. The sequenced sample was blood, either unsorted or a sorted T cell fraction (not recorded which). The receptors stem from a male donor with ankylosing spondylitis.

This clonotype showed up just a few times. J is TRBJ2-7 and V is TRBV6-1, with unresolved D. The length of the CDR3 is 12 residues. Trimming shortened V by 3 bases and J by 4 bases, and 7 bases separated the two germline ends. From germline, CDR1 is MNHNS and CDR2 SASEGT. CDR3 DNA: TGTGCCAGCAGTGATTGGAGATACGAGCAGTACTTC. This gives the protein CASSDWRYEQYF.

The CDR3: CASSSQGSPQETQYF. The CDR3 bases are TGCGCCAGCAGCTCCCAGGGAAGCCCCCAAGAGACCCAGTACTTC. The chain uses TRBV5-1 and TRBJ2-5; D possibly corresponds to TRBD1 (5 bases). This CDR3 has 15 amino acids. V shed 3 bases and J shed 1 base, with 13 bases lying between them. The germline V gene has CDR1 SGHRS and CDR2 YFSETQ.

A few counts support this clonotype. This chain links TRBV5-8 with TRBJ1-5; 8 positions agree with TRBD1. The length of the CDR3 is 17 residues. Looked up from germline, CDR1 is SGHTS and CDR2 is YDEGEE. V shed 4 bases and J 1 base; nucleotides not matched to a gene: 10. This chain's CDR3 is CASSQMTGDSSNQPQHF. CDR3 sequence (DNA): TGTGCCAGCAGCCAAATGACAGGGGATTCGAGCAATCAGCCCCAGCATTTT.

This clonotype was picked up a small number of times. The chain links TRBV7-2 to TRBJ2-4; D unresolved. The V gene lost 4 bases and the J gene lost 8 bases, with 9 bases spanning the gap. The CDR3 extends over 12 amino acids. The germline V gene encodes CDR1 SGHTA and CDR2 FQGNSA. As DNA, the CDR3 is TGTGCCAGCAGCTCGTTTTATGACATTCAGTACTTC. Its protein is CASSSFYDIQYF. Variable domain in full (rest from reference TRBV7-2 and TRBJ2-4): GAGVSQSPSNKVTEKGKDVELRCDPISGHTALYWYRQSLGQGLEFLIYFQGNSAPDKSGLPSDRFSAERTGGSVSTLTIQRTQQEDSAVYLCASSSFYDIQYFGAGTRLSVL.

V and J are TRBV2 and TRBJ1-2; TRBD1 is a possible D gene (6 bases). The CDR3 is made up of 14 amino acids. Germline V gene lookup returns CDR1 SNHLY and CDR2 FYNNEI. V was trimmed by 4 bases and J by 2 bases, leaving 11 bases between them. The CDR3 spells CASSATGSNYGYTF. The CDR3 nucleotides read TGTGCCAGCAGTGCTACAGGGTCCAACTATGGCTACACCTTC.

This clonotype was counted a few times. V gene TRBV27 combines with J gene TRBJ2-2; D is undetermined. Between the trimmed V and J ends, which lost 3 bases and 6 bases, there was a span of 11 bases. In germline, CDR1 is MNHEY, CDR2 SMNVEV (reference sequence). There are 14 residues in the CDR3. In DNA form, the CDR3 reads TGTGCCAGCAGTTTCAGGACCTCCTCCGGGGAGCTGTTTTTT. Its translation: CASSFRTSSGELFF.

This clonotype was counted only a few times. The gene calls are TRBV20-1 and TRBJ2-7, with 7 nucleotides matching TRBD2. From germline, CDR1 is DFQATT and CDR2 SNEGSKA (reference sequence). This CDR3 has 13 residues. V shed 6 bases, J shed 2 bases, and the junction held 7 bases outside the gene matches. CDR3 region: CSAGRGVTYEQYF. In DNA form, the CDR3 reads TGCAGTGCCGGACGGGGGGTCACCTACGAGCAGTACTTC.

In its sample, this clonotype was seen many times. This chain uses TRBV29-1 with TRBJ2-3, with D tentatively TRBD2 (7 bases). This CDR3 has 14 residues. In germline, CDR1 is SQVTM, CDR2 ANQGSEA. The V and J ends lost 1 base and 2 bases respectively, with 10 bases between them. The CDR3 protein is CSVEGEGHTDTQYF. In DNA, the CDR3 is TGCAGCGTTGAAGGGGAGGGACACACAGATACGCAGTATTTT.

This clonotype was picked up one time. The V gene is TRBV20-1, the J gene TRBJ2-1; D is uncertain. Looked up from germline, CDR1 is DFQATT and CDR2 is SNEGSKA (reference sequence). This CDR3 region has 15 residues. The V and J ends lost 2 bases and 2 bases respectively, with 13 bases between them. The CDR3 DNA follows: TGCAGTGCTAGATTTGGGTATGAAGCCTACAATGAGCAGTTCTTC. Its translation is CSARFGYEAYNEQFF.

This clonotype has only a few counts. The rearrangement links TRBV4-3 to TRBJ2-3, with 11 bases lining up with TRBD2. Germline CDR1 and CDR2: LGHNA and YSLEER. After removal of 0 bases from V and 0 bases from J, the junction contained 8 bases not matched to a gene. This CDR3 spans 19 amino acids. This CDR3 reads CASSQDLAGGRLSTDTQYF. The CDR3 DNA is TGCGCCAGCAGCCAAGATCTAGCGGGAGGTAGACTTAGCACAGATACGCAGTATTTT.

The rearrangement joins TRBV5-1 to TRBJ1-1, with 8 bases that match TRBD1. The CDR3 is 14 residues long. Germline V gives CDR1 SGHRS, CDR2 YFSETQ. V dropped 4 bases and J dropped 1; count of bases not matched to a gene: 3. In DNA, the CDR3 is TGCGCCAGCAGCGGTGGACAGGGGAACACTGAAGCTTTCTTT. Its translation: CASSGGQGNTEAFF. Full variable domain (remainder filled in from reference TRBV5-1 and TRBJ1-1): KAGVTQTPRYLIKTRGQQVTLSCSPISGHRSVSWYQQTPGQGLQFLFEYFSETQRNKGNFPGRFSGRQFSNSRSEMNVSTLELGDSALYLCASSGGQGNTEAFFGQGTRLTVV.

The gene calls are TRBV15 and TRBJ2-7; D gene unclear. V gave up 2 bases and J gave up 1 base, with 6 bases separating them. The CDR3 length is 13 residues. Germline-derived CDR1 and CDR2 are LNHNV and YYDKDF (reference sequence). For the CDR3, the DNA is TGTGCCACCAGCAGACTACCTTCCTACGAGCAGTACTTC. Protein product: CATSRLPSYEQYF.

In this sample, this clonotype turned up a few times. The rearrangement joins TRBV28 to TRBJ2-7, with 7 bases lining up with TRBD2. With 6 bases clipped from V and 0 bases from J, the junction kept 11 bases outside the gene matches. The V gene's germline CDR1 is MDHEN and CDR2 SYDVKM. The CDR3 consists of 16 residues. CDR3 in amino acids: CASSLYGGGISYEQYF. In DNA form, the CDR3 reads TGTGCCAGCAGCCTTTATGGGGGGGGTATCTCCTACGAGCAGTACTTC.

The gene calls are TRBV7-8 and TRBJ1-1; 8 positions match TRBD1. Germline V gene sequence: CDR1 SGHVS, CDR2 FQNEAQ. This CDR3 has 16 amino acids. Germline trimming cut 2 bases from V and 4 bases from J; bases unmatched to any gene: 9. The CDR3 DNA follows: TGTGCCAGCAGCTTAACCTACCAGGGGGCGCGCACTGAAGCTTTCTTT. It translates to CASSLTYQGARTEAFF.

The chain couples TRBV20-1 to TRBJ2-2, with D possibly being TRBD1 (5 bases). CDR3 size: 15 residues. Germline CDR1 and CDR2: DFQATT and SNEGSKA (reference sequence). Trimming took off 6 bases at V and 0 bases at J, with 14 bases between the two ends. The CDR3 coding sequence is TGCAGTGCGCCCAGAAGGGGCTCGAACACCGGGGAGCTGTTTTTT. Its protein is CSAPRRGSNTGELFF.

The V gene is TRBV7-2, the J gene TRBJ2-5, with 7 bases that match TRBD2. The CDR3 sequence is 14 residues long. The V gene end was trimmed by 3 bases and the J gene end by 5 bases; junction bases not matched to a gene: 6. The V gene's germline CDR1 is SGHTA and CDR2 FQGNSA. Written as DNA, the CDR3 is TGTGCCAGCAGCTTCGATTTCGGGGGGGAGACCCAGTACTTC. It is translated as CASSFDFGGETQYF.